A selection of T cell receptor beta chains follows, all from one sample in a study of blood T cells in healthy people across ages. TCRdb re-analysed the 5' RACE reads in MiXCR, keeping a single row per CDR3 protein. Altogether around 850,000 distinct CDR3 sequences are present, approximately 35% being singletons, with the ten largest covering approximately 13%. Sequencing input: blood. These receptors all come from a young man in good health. Both conserved end residues are part of each CDR3. Fields, in order: CDR3 DNA, CDR3 protein, clone size, J gene, V gene, D gene. D genes are given only for firm matches. Size is omitted from some rows. Given values are once, few, many or a class for expanded clones.

TGTGCCTTTCAACAGGGATTTTCAACAGATACGCAGTATTTT	CAFQQGFSTDTQYF	NA	TRBJ2-3	TRBV30	NA
TGTGCCAGCAGTTTATTGGCGGTTTACTCTGGGGCCGACGTCCTGACTTTC	CASSLLAVYSGADVLTF	NA	TRBJ2-6	TRBV27	NA
TGCGCCAGCGGCCAGGTTGGACAGGGGGCTTTGGAGACCCAGTACTTC	CASGQVGQGALETQYF	once	TRBJ2-5	TRBV4-1	TRBD1
TGCGCCAGCAGCCGCCGGATGGGAACCTCTGGAAACACCATATATTTT	CASSRRMGTSGNTIYF	NA	TRBJ1-3	TRBV4-1	NA
TGCAGTGCTAAAAGACGGACCAGGGCGGATTACGAGCAGTACTTC	CSAKRRTRADYEQYF	NA	TRBJ2-7	TRBV20-1	NA
TGCGCCAGCATGGGGACCGTCACTGCCACTGAAGCTTTCTTT	CASMGTVTATEAFF	few	TRBJ1-1	TRBV5-1	NA
TGTGCCAGCAGTTACTCCTTAGAAGGATCTGACAATGAGCAGTACTTC	CASSYSLEGSDNEQYF	NA	TRBJ2-7	TRBV6-5	NA
TGTGCCAGCAGATGGGGTGTTGGGCTTCAGTACTTC	CASRWGVGLQYF	once	TRBJ2-4	TRBV7-2	NA
TGTGCCAGCAGTCCCGGCGGGGCGACCTACGAGCAGTACTTC	CASSPGGATYEQYF	many	TRBJ2-7	TRBV27	NA
TGTGCCAGCGCCACAAATGGACGGAACACTGAAGCTTTCTTT	CASATNGRNTEAFF	NA	TRBJ1-1	TRBV27	NA
TGTGCCACCAGCACGGGACATAGCAATCAGCCCCAGCATTTT	CATSTGHSNQPQHF	few	TRBJ1-5	TRBV15	NA
TGTGCCAGCAGCTCAGGACATTCGGACTCGAACATTCAGTACTTC	CASSSGHSDSNIQYF	NA	TRBJ2-4	TRBV11-1	NA
TGTGCCAGCAGCCCGGGACAGGGGGCAGGTTGGAACAATGAGCAGTTCTTC	CASSPGQGAGWNNEQFF	many	TRBJ2-1	TRBV12-3/TRBV12-4	TRBD1
TGTGCCAGCAGGGAAAAACCGGGACTCAACTCCTACAATGAGCAGTACTTC	CASREKPGLNSYNEQYF	NA	TRBJ2-7	TRBV7-9	NA
TGTGCCAGCAGTAGGTTCATGAACACTGAAGCTTTCTTT	CASSRFMNTEAFF	NA	TRBJ1-1	TRBV6-2/TRBV6-3	NA
TGCGCCAGCAGCCGAGACACAGGGACGGGCGAGACCCAGTACTTC	CASSRDTGTGETQYF	many	TRBJ2-5	TRBV4-3	NA
TGTGCCAGCAGCTTAGAAGTGCGCATGTGGGGGTCTTTTACTGGAAACACCATATATTTT	CASSLEVRMWGSFTGNTIYF	NA	TRBJ1-3	TRBV7-2	NA
TGTGCCAGCAGCACTAGACAGGGTTTAGGTCAGCCCCAGCATTTT	CASSTRQGLGQPQHF	NA	TRBJ1-5	TRBV21-1	NA
TGTGCCAGCAGCCCTAAGTATAGGGACAGGGGAGGGTTGTACCAAGAGACCCAGTACTTC	CASSPKYRDRGGLYQETQYF	NA	TRBJ2-5	TRBV7-6	TRBD1
TGTGCCAGCTGCTATGGACAGGGCGGCTACGAGCAGTACTTC	CASCYGQGGYEQYF	NA	TRBJ2-7	TRBV7-2	TRBD1
TGTGCCAGCATCCAGCCTAGAAAGATTTCCTCTGGGGCCAACGTCCTGACTTTC	CASIQPRKISSGANVLTF	NA	TRBJ2-6	TRBV6-2/TRBV6-3	NA
TGCAGTGCTAGAGCAAACAGGGGGCAAGGGGAGCAGTTCTTC	CSARANRGQGEQFF	many	TRBJ2-1	TRBV20-1	TRBD1
TGTGCCGGCAGCTTATCCGGGAACCAAGAGACCCAGTACTTC	CAGSLSGNQETQYF	NA	TRBJ2-5	TRBV7-9	NA
TGTGCCAGCAGCCAAGATCCCTCTAATGAAAAACTGTTTTTT	CASSQDPSNEKLFF	few	TRBJ1-4	TRBV3-1	NA
TGTGCCAGCAGTGAAGTAGCGGGGCTCGACAATGAGCAGTTCTTC	CASSEVAGLDNEQFF	NA	TRBJ2-1	TRBV6-1	TRBD2
TGTGCCAGCAGCTCCCTCGACAGGGGGGCCGGGGAGCTGTTTTTT	CASSSLDRGAGELFF	few	TRBJ2-2	TRBV12-3/TRBV12-4	TRBD1
TGTGCCAGCAGCCTCCAAACGGGGTCTCAAGAAAAACTGTTTTTT	CASSLQTGSQEKLFF	NA	TRBJ1-4	TRBV7-2	NA
TGCGCCAGCAGCCTCCGGACTAGCCCGAGCACAGATACGCAGTATTTT	CASSLRTSPSTDTQYF	NA	TRBJ2-3	TRBV4-1	TRBD2
TGCGCCAGCAGCCAAAATTCGGGGGGTATCAGGAACACTGAAGCTTTCTTT	CASSQNSGGIRNTEAFF	few	TRBJ1-1	TRBV4-3	NA
TGCAGTGCTAGAGATGAACCCCCACCGGACCAGCATTTT	CSARDEPPPDQHF	NA	TRBJ1-5	TRBV20-1	NA
TGTGCCAGCAGCTTGACAGGGGGCGGCTACGAGCAGTACTTC	CASSLTGGGYEQYF	few	TRBJ2-7	TRBV7-2	TRBD1
TGTGCCAGCAGCGTGGCCGGACTCTACGAGCAGTACTTC	CASSVAGLYEQYF	few	TRBJ2-7	TRBV5-6	NA
TGTGCCAGCAGCGTAGGGTGGGGGAGGTCAGATACGCAGTATTTT	CASSVGWGRSDTQYF	NA	TRBJ2-3	TRBV9	NA
TGTGCCAGCAGCTTAGGGGGGGTGTTACGAGAGACCCAGTACTTC	CASSLGGVLRETQYF	once	TRBJ2-5	TRBV13	NA
TGTGCCACCAGCAGGACCGGGACTAGCGGGACGGATCGGTACTTC	CATSRTGTSGTDRYF	once	TRBJ2-7	TRBV15	TRBD2
TGTGCCAGCAGTAACCGGGACAGGGTTTATCAGCCCCAGCATTTT	CASSNRDRVYQPQHF	NA	TRBJ1-5	TRBV6-1	TRBD1
TGTGCCAGCAGCCAAATGGACTCGCTGGAGACCCAGTACTTC	CASSQMDSLETQYF	NA	TRBJ2-5	TRBV3-1	NA